This TCR beta chain came from a study of T cell responses to AZD1222 COVID-19 vaccine. Study results and limitations: Vaccination with two AZD1222 doses was followed by a rise in Spike-specific TCR breadth and depth. Across the whole spike, CD4 TCRs peaked at regions 160-218 and 743-854.

The germline CDR1 and CDR2 sequences are SGDLS and YYNGEE. The CDR3 runs 15 residues. V shed 4 bases, J shed 4 bases, and the junction held 5 bases outside the gene matches. Using immunoSEQ multiplex PCR, the repertoire was profiled, and TCRdb retains in-frame clones only, with some absent. The table shows about 84,000 clones, with around 88% occurring only once. Worth noting for this clone: Antigen unknown.

This sample comprised peripheral blood, obtained 28 days after the second AZD1222 dose. This chain connects TRBV9 to TRBJ1-4; TRBD1 matches 9 bases. The sequence came from an adult who received the AZD1222 COVID-19 vaccine. The CDR3 DNA reads TGTGCCAGCAGCACCCGGACAGGGGTTAATGAAAAACTGTTTTTT. It is translated as CASSTRTGVNEKLFF.